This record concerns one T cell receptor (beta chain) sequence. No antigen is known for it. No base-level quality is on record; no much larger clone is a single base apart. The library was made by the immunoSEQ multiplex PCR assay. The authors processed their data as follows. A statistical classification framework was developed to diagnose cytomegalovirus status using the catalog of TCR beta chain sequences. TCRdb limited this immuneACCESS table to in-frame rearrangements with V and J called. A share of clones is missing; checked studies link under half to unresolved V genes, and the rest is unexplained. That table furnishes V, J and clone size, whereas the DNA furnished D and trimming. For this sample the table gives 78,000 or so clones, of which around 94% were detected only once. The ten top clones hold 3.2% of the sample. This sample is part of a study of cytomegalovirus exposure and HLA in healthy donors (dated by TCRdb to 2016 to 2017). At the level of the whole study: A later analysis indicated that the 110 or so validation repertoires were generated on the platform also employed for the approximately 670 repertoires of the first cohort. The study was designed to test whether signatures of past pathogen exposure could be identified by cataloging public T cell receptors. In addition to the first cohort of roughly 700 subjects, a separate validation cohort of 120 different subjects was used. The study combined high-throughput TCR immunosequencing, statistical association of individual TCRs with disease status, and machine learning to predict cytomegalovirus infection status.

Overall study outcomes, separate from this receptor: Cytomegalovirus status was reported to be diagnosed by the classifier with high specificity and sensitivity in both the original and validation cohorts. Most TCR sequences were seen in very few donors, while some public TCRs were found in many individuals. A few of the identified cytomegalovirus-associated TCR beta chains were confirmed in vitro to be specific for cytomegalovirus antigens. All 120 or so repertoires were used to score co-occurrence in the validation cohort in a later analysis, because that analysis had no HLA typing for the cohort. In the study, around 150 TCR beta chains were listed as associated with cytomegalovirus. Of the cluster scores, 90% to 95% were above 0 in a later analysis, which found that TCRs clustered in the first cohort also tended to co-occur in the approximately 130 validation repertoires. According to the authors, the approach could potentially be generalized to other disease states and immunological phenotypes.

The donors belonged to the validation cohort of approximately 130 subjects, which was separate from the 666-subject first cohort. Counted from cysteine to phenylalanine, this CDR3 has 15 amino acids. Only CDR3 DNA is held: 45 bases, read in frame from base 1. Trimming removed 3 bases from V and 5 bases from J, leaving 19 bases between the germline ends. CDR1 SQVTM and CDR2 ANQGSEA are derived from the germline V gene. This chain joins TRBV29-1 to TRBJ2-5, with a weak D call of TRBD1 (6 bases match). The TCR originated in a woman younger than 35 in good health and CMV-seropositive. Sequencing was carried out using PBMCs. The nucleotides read TGCAGCGTTGACAAGGTGGCAGGGGCGAGGGAGACCCAGTACTTC. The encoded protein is CSVDKVAGARETQYF.